A selection of T cell receptor beta chains follows, all from one sample in a study of neurological immune-mediated disorders. TCRdb passed the 5' RACE reads through MiXCR, listing each CDR3 protein once. The sample holds 50,000 or so distinct CDR3 sequences, 3% to 4% seen once. Sequences were obtained from PBMCs. The receptor set was obtained from a man in his forties with multiple sclerosis. Both conserved end residues are part of each CDR3. A D gene is named only where the DNA matches it firmly. Where a row states a size, it is once, few, many or the class of an expanded clone; other rows omit it.

TGCAGTGCTAGAGGGGGGTCCACGAGTGGCTACACCTTC	CSARGGSTSGYTF	-	TRBV20-1	many	TRBJ1-2
TGTGCCAGCAGCGCTAGCGGGGGGCCACCTAGCACAGATACGCAGTATTTT	CASSASGGPPSTDTQYF	TRBD2	TRBV6-5	many	TRBJ2-3
TGTGCCATCATGGACTCTGGGGCCAACGTCCTGACTTTC	CAIMDSGANVLTF	-	TRBV10-3	many	TRBJ2-6
TGTGCCAGCAGCTTGATGGGTAGGAATTCACCCCTCCACTTT	CASSLMGRNSPLHF	-	TRBV5-6	-	TRBJ1-6
TGTGCCAGCAGGGACGGTAAGGACGGGCCCTACAATGAGCAGTTCTTC	CASRDGKDGPYNEQFF	-	TRBV6-5	many	TRBJ2-1
TGTGCCAGCAACCTAGAAGACGGCGGGGAGCTGTTTTTT	CASNLEDGGELFF	-	TRBV12-3/TRBV12-4	many	TRBJ2-2
TGTGCCAGCAGTTCAGCGGGGGCTGCGTATGGTGAGCAGTTCTTC	CASSSAGAAYGEQFF	TRBD2	TRBV12-3/TRBV12-4	many	TRBJ2-1
TGCGCCAGCAGCTTAGGCGGGGGGTCTAAGAGCTACGAGCAGTACTTC	CASSLGGGSKSYEQYF	TRBD2	TRBV5-1	-	TRBJ2-7
TGCGCCAGCAGCTCCCTGCCCGACATGGCAAACACTGAAGCTTTCTTT	CASSSLPDMANTEAFF	-	TRBV5-1	few	TRBJ1-1
TGCAGTGCTAGAGATCAAGGGGGGGCTTATCGTGAGCAGTTCTTC	CSARDQGGAYREQFF	-	TRBV20-1	many	TRBJ2-1
TGTGCCAGCAGTTTCCAGGGCACAGATACGCAGTATTTT	CASSFQGTDTQYF	-	TRBV28	many	TRBJ2-3
TGTGCCAGCAGCGTAGATGGGAGGAGGATCTACGAGCAGTACTTC	CASSVDGRRIYEQYF	-	TRBV9	many	TRBJ2-7
TGTGCCAGCAGTTTACCCGGGTCACAAGAGACCCAGTACTTC	CASSLPGSQETQYF	-	TRBV12-3/TRBV12-4	many	TRBJ2-5
TGTGCCAGTAGGAAGCGATACGAGCAGTACTTC	CASRKRYEQYF	-	TRBV6-5	many	TRBJ2-7
TGTGCCAGCAGCACTAACAGGGGCGGCGATGAGCAGTTCTTC	CASSTNRGGDEQFF	TRBD1	TRBV9	-	TRBJ2-1
TGTGCCAGCAGCTTGGACGGGTTCAACGAGCAGTACTTC	CASSLDGFNEQYF	-	TRBV5-5	many	TRBJ2-7
TGCAGTGCTAGAGATCTCAGCCAGGGTGATGAAAAACTGTTTTTT	CSARDLSQGDEKLFF	-	TRBV20-1	many	TRBJ1-4
TGTGCCAGCAGCTTCCCGGGAGCTGGCTATGGCTACACCTTC	CASSFPGAGYGYTF	-	TRBV5-5	many	TRBJ1-2
TGCGCCAGCAGCCTGGAGTGGGGGGCCCGGGAGCTGTTTTTT	CASSLEWGARELFF	-	TRBV5-1	many	TRBJ2-2
TGTGCCAGCAGTTTATGGACTAGCGAGACCCAGTACTTC	CASSLWTSETQYF	TRBD2	TRBV12-3/TRBV12-4	many	TRBJ2-5
TGTGCCACCGGATCGGTGGCCACTGAAGCTTTCTTT	CATGSVATEAFF	-	TRBV6-5	many	TRBJ1-1
TGCAGTGCTAGAGTGCCGGGACTAGCGGGGAGCACAGATACGCAGTATTTT	CSARVPGLAGSTDTQYF	TRBD2	TRBV20-1	many	TRBJ2-3
TGCGCCAGCAGTGAGTCGACCAGGGGGAATGGCTACACCTTC	CASSESTRGNGYTF	TRBD1	TRBV10-2	many	TRBJ1-2
TGTGCTAGCAAAGTCTTGGAGGGGGCGCATGGGGCCAATGAGCAGTTCTTC	CASKVLEGAHGANEQFF	-	TRBV12-3/TRBV12-4	many	TRBJ2-1
TGTGCCAGCAGTTTAGATTACTCAAACACCGGGGAGCTGTTTTTT	CASSLDYSNTGELFF	-	TRBV12-3/TRBV12-4	many	TRBJ2-2
TGTGCCAGCAGCCAAGGGGCTTCGGGGCCGGGCACAGATACGCAGTATTTT	CASSQGASGPGTDTQYF	-	TRBV4-2	many	TRBJ2-3
TGTGCCAGCAAAGCCTCTACGGCTAGCACAGATACGCAGTATTTT	CASKASTASTDTQYF	-	TRBV2	many	TRBJ2-3
TGTGCCATCAGTGAGTCGACCTATGGCTACACCTTC	CAISESTYGYTF	-	TRBV10-3	many	TRBJ1-2
TGCAGTGCTAGAGGGGGGGCTAGCGGGCTCTCCTACGAGCAGTACTTC	CSARGGASGLSYEQYF	TRBD2	TRBV20-1	many	TRBJ2-7
TGTGCCATCAGTGGGGGGGCCACAGATACGCAGTATTTT	CAISGGATDTQYF	-	TRBV10-3	many	TRBJ2-3
TGCAGTGCTAGAGATCTCCACCAAAACACCGGGGAGCTGTTTTTT	CSARDLHQNTGELFF	-	TRBV20-1	many	TRBJ2-2
TGCGCCAGCAGCCAAGATTTAACATTTACCGGGGAGCTGTTTTTT	CASSQDLTFTGELFF	-	TRBV4-1	many	TRBJ2-2
TGTGCCACCAGCAGTTATGGCGCGCTCACGACGGGAAACACCATATATTTT	CATSSYGALTTGNTIYF	-	TRBV15	many	TRBJ1-3
TGCAGTGCTAGAGGTGATGACGCTTTCTATGGCTACACCTTC	CSARGDDAFYGYTF	-	TRBV20-1	many	TRBJ1-2
TGCAGTGCTACGCAGGGGGCCACTAACTATGGCTACACCTTC	CSATQGATNYGYTF	TRBD1	TRBV20-1	many	TRBJ1-2
TGTGCCAGCAGAATAGACAGGAACACTGAAGCTTTCTTT	CASRIDRNTEAFF	-	TRBV7-2	many	TRBJ1-1
TGTGCCAGCAGTACCCGGAGGGACATAAATCAGCCCCAGAATTTT	CASSTRRDINQPQNF	-	TRBV6-6	-	TRBJ1-5
TGTGCCAGCAGTTTAGAGAGGGGGGATACAGATACGCAGTATTTT	CASSLERGDTDTQYF	-	TRBV28	many	TRBJ2-3
TGTGCCTGGAGCAGATTAGGGGGCAATCAGCCCCAGCATTTT	CAWSRLGGNQPQHF	-	TRBV30	few	TRBJ1-5
TGTGCCAGCAGCCACGGGGGCACCGGGGAGCTGTTTTTT	CASSHGGTGELFF	-	TRBV3-1	many	TRBJ2-2
TGTGCCAGCAGTAGGACTAGCCGCTCCTACAATGAGCAGTTCTTC	CASSRTSRSYNEQFF	TRBD2	TRBV2	many	TRBJ2-1
TGTGCCAGCAGTTCTCAGTTTGCAACTAATGAAAAACTGTTTTTT	CASSSQFATNEKLFF	-	TRBV6-5	many	TRBJ1-4
TGTGCCAGCAGCTGGTCAGGGGGTGCGCAGTATTTT	CASSWSGGAQYF	TRBD1	TRBV7-9	many	TRBJ2-3
TGCAGTGCTCCGGCCACCTATAATTCACCCCTCAACTTT	CSAPATYNSPLNF	-	TRBV20-1	-	TRBJ1-6
TGTGCCAGCAGCTTAGCGGACAGGGACTACGAGCAGTACTTC	CASSLADRDYEQYF	TRBD1	TRBV7-9	many	TRBJ2-7
TGTGCCAGCAGGAGGGGAACGAACACTGAAGCTTTCTTT	CASRRGTNTEAFF	-	TRBV28	many	TRBJ1-1
TGTGCCAGCAGCGTAGCTGTACCCGGGGAGCTGTTTTTT	CASSVAVPGELFF	-	TRBV9	many	TRBJ2-2
TGTGCCACCAGCACCCGGACAGCAGTGAACACTGAAGCTTTCTTT	CATSTRTAVNTEAFF	-	TRBV15	many	TRBJ1-1